These 6 T cell receptor beta chains came from one sample sequenced in a study of blood T cell repertoires in COVID-19. Repertoires were generated with immunoSEQ multiplex PCR, while TCRdb's copy carries only in-frame clones and drops some. Of roughly 150,000 clones in the sample, roughly four fifths were seen once. What was sequenced was peripheral blood. These receptors were taken from a human donor with acute or convalescent COVID-19. The donor label of this sample is uncertain.

The chain couples TRBV7-8 to TRBJ2-7; 9 bases map to TRBD1. The germline V gene encodes CDR1 SGHVS and CDR2 FQNEAQ. This CDR3 has 14 amino acids. The ends lost 5 bases at V and 4 bases at J; junction bases unmatched: 6. The CDR3 protein is CASSLRDRAYEQYF. In DNA, the CDR3 is TGTGCCAGCAGCCTCCGGGACAGGGCATACGAGCAGTACTTC.

This clone has just a few counts. The chain has TRBV3-1 (or the pseudogene TRBV3-2) and TRBJ1-2; D uncertain. The V end was cut by 5 bases, the J end by 0 bases, with 13 bases between. Germline loops: CDR1 LGHDT, CDR2 YNNKEL (reference sequence). This CDR3 comprises 15 residues. The CDR3 is CASSFAGSANYGYTF. The CDR3 DNA follows: TGTGCCAGCAGCTTCGCCGGTTCGGCTAACTATGGCTACACCTTC.

The CDR3 DNA is TGTGCCAGCAGCCCGGGGGGTCTCCTCGGCCAAAACATTCAGTACTTC. Translation gives CASSPGGLLGQNIQYF. V usage is TRBV7-2 and J usage is TRBJ2-4, with 7 bases identical to TRBD2. V was pared by 5 bases and J by 5 bases, with 12 bases of the junction left unmatched. Per the germline V gene, CDR1 is SGHTA and CDR2 is FQGNSA. The CDR3 totals 16 residues.

The chain employs TRBV5-6 and TRBJ1-3; D unresolved. In germline, CDR1 is SGHDT, CDR2 YYEEEE. V lost 3 bases, J lost 1 base, and 8 bases lay in between. The CDR3 spans 14 residues. CDR3 sequence reads: CASSWRDSGNTIYF. DNA for the CDR3: TGTGCCAGCAGCTGGAGGGATTCTGGAAACACCATATATTTT.

This clone has only one observation. The chain has TRBV5-4 and TRBJ1-1; 7 nucleotides line up with TRBD1. The CDR3 is made up of 14 amino acids. CDR1 is SGHNT and CDR2 is YYREEE in the germline V gene (reference sequence). V was clipped by 4 bases and J by 1 base; unmatched bases: 4. Here the CDR3 reads CASSGDRANTEAFF. CDR3 bases: TGTGCCAGCAGCGGAGACAGGGCGAACACTGAAGCTTTCTTT. Full variable domain (rest looked up from reference TRBV5-4 and TRBJ1-1): ETGVTQSPTHLIKTRGQQVTLRCSSQSGHNTVSWYQQALGQGPQFIFQYYREEENGRGNFPPRFSGLQFPNYSSELNVNALELDDSALYLCASSGDRANTEAFFGQGTRLTVV.

This clone was recorded only once. V gene TRBV7-9 combines with J gene TRBJ1-2; TRBD1 agrees at 9 bases. This CDR3 has 13 residues. The V gene end was trimmed by 7 bases and the J gene end by 8 bases; junction bases not matched to a gene: 8. CDR1 and CDR2 (germline): SEHNR, FQNEAQ (reference sequence). CDR3 loop: CASTPRTGEGYTF. DNA of the CDR3: TGTGCCAGCACCCCCCGGACAGGGGAAGGCTACACCTTC. Full variable domain (outside the CDR3, taken from reference TRBV7-9 and TRBJ1-2): DTGVSQNPRHKITKRGQNVTFRCDPISEHNRLYWYRQTLGQGPEFLTYFQNEAQLEKSRLLSDRFSAERPKGSFSTLEIQRTEQGDSAMYLCASTPRTGEGYTFGSGTRLTVV.